This TCR beta chain was sequenced for a study of T cell responses to AZD1222 COVID-19 vaccine. Notes on this clone: The antigen remains unidentified.

Findings of the study overall: Donors were largely white British and mainly female; clonal diversity was possibly underestimated. Compared with day 0, the breadth and depth of the Spike-specific TCR repertoire rose significantly after two doses of AZD1222. AZD1222 recipients seropositive at baseline numbered only 5 to 7. Spike regions recognized by vaccine-associated CD4 TCRs spanned the protein, led by 160-218 and 743-854.

Libraries were prepared by immunoSEQ multiplex PCR; TCRdb keeps only in-frame clonotypes and omits some of them. Of 90,000 to 110,000 clones in the sample, about 81% were seen once. From germline, CDR1 is SGHRS and CDR2 YFSETQ. V was trimmed by 0 bases and J by 5 bases, leaving 14 bases between them. The CDR3 spans 16 residues. The chain recombines TRBV5-1 with TRBJ2-2, with D perhaps TRBD2 (5 bases). The sequences come from peripheral blood, collected on day 0 of AZD1222 vaccination. This receptor was obtained from an adult in good health. In DNA, the CDR3 is TGCGCCAGCAGCTTGGGCGGCGGGTCTGGGACCGGGGAGCTGTTTTTT. Translating gives CASSLGGGSGTGELFF.